The present TCR beta chain was sequenced within a study of T-cell reconstitution after alpha-beta-depleted transplantation in children. Overall study findings and caveats: Roughly two months post-transplant, alpha-beta T cells reportedly originated from several hundred graft clones that had expanded.

Using unique molecular identifiers, the investigators prepared the TCRbeta library. TCRdb analysed the PCR reads with MiXCR anew, one entry per CDR3 protein. The table lists fewer than 700,000 distinct CDR3 sequences, around 23% of them singletons, with around an eighth in the top ten. This clonotype was seen at least ten times. Its antigen remains unknown. This receptor was obtained from a boy in the first two years of life who had a stem cell transplant for acute myeloid leukemia, so the T cells may come from the graft donor. Material: PBMCs, mostly from graft donor cells, obtained 360 days after TCRalphabeta/CD19-depleted stem cell transplant.

Here the CDR3 DNA reads TGTGCCAGCAGCTTACTCGGGGGAGAGACCCAGTACTTC. Its translation is CASSLLGGETQYF. The chain employs TRBV7-9 and TRBJ2-5; a possible D gene is TRBD2 (6 bases). The V gene lost 2 bases and the J gene lost 4 bases, with 8 bases spanning the gap. The length of the CDR3 is 13 residues. CDR1 is SEHNR and CDR2 is FQNEAQ in the germline V gene (reference sequence).